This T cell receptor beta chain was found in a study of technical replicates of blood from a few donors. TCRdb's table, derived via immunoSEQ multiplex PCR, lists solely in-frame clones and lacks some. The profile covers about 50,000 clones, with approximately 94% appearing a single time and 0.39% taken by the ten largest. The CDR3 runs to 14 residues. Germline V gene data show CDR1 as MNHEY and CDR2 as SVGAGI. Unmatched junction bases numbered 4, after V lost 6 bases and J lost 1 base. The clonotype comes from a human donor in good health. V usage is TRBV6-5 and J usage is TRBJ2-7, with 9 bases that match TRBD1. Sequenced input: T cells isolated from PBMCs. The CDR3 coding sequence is TGTGCCAGCAGAAGACAGGGGGGGTCCTACGAGCAGTACTTC. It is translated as CASRRQGGSYEQYF.